Listed below are T cell receptor beta chains from one sample, sequenced in a study of blood T cells in healthy people across ages. TCRdb reprocessed the 5' RACE reads via MiXCR and lists one record per CDR3 protein. The profile shows roughly 860,000 distinct CDR3 sequences, around 62% of them singletons. The sequencing sample was made of blood. Receptors were obtained from a man aged 30-40 years in good health. The CDR3 runs from the conserved cysteine through the conserved F or W. D genes are given only for firm matches. A clone size is listed for some rows: how often the clone was seen (once, few, many), or a class if it is expanded.

TRBJ2-5,TRBV7-2,NA,many,TGTGCCAGCAGCTTCGGTCCCTTGGAGACCCAGTACTTC,CASSFGPLETQYF
TRBJ2-5,TRBV4-2,NA,NA,TGTGCCAGCAGCCACCGACAGGAGCAAGAGACCCAGTACTTC,CASSHRQEQETQYF
TRBJ2-3,TRBV7-2,NA,NA,TGTGCCAGCAGCTTAGTTGCCAGGGAAAATACGCAGTATTTT,CASSLVARENTQYF
TRBJ2-3,TRBV12-3/TRBV12-4,NA,NA,TGTGCCAGCAGTTTGTTTATCCTGCGGGGAGATACGCAGTATTTT,CASSLFILRGDTQYF
TRBJ2-1,TRBV4-3,NA,NA,TGCGCCAGCGGGGGGACGTACAATGAGCAGTTCTTC,CASGGTYNEQFF
TRBJ2-4,TRBV4-2,TRBD1,NA,TGTGCCAGCAGCCAAGATCTGGACAGGGGGGCCCTAAACATTCAGTACTTC,CASSQDLDRGALNIQYF
TRBJ2-7,TRBV12-3/TRBV12-4,TRBD1,NA,TGTGCCAGCAGTGCCGGGACAGGAAGCGAGCAGTACTTC,CASSAGTGSEQYF
TRBJ2-6,TRBV29-1,NA,NA,TGCAGCGTTGATATCAGCTCTGGGGCCAACGTCCTGACTTTC,CSVDISSGANVLTF
TRBJ2-4,TRBV2,NA,NA,TGTGCCAGCAGTGAAGCTGTTTGGATCGAATGGAAAAACATTCAGTACTTC,CASSEAVWIEWKNIQYF
TRBJ2-1,TRBV6-2/TRBV6-3,NA,few,TGTGCCAGCAAGAAAGTGGGGAATGAGCAGTTCTTC,CASKKVGNEQFF
TRBJ1-2,TRBV18,NA,many,TGTGCCAGCTCACCAGAGACAGACAACTATGGCTACACCTTC,CASSPETDNYGYTF
TRBJ2-4,TRBV7-9,TRBD1,NA,TGTGCCAGCAGCTTACCCTCGGGGACAGGGCCCAAAAACATTCAGTACTTC,CASSLPSGTGPKNIQYF
TRBJ1-2,TRBV29-1,TRBD1,NA,TGCAGCGTTGAGTTGGACAGGGCCATCTATGGCTACACCTTC,CSVELDRAIYGYTF
TRBJ2-7,TRBV6-5,NA,NA,TGTGCCAGCGGTACCGGGACCGCGGGGTACGAGCAGTACTTC,CASGTGTAGYEQYF
TRBJ1-2,TRBV27,TRBD1,once,TGTGCCAGCAGTGCCTTCGGGACAGCCTATGGCTACACCTTC,CASSAFGTAYGYTF
TRBJ1-2,TRBV6-2/TRBV6-3,NA,NA,TGTGCCAGCAAGACTAACTATGGCTACACCTTC,CASKTNYGYTF
TRBJ2-3,TRBV7-2,NA,few,TGTGCCAGCAGCTTAATTGGGACCAGCACAGATACGCAGTATTTT,CASSLIGTSTDTQYF
TRBJ2-7,TRBV3-1,NA,NA,TGTGCCAGCAGCCAAGATCTCCGGGGGCAGACCTACGAGCAGTACTTC,CASSQDLRGQTYEQYF
TRBJ2-7,TRBV5-1,NA,few,TGCGCCAGCAGCCGCCCTGACAGAGAGGCCTTCGAGCAGTACTTC,CASSRPDREAFEQYF
TRBJ2-5,TRBV10-3,NA,NA,TGTGCCATCAGTGAGACCCTAGCGTGGGAGACCCAGTACTTC,CAISETLAWETQYF
TRBJ2-7,TRBV29-1,TRBD2,NA,TGCAGCGCGGGACTAGTTCTTGGCGAGCAGTACTTC,CSAGLVLGEQYF
TRBJ2-7,TRBV4-3,TRBD2,NA,TGCGCCAGCAGCCGAGAATCGGGGGGGGTCCGCTACAATGAGCAGTACTTC,CASSRESGGVRYNEQYF
TRBJ2-7,TRBV25-1,TRBD1,NA,TGTGCCAGCCTACAGGGGGTCGAGCAGTACTTC,CASLQGVEQYF
TRBJ2-7,TRBV28,NA,few,TGTGCCAGCAGCGGGGACGGTATGGTCTACGAGCAGTACTTC,CASSGDGMVYEQYF
TRBJ2-3,TRBV4-3,NA,NA,TGCGCCAGCAGCCAAAGAGGGCAGCCAGGGGATACGCAGTATTTT,CASSQRGQPGDTQYF
TRBJ2-2,TRBV20-1,NA,NA,TGCAGTGCTGAGGGCCAGACGGGGAACACCGGGGAGCTGTTTTTT,CSAEGQTGNTGELFF
TRBJ1-1,TRBV7-2,NA,NA,TGTGCCAGCAGGGTGCAGGGGAACACTGAAGCTTTCTTT,CASRVQGNTEAFF